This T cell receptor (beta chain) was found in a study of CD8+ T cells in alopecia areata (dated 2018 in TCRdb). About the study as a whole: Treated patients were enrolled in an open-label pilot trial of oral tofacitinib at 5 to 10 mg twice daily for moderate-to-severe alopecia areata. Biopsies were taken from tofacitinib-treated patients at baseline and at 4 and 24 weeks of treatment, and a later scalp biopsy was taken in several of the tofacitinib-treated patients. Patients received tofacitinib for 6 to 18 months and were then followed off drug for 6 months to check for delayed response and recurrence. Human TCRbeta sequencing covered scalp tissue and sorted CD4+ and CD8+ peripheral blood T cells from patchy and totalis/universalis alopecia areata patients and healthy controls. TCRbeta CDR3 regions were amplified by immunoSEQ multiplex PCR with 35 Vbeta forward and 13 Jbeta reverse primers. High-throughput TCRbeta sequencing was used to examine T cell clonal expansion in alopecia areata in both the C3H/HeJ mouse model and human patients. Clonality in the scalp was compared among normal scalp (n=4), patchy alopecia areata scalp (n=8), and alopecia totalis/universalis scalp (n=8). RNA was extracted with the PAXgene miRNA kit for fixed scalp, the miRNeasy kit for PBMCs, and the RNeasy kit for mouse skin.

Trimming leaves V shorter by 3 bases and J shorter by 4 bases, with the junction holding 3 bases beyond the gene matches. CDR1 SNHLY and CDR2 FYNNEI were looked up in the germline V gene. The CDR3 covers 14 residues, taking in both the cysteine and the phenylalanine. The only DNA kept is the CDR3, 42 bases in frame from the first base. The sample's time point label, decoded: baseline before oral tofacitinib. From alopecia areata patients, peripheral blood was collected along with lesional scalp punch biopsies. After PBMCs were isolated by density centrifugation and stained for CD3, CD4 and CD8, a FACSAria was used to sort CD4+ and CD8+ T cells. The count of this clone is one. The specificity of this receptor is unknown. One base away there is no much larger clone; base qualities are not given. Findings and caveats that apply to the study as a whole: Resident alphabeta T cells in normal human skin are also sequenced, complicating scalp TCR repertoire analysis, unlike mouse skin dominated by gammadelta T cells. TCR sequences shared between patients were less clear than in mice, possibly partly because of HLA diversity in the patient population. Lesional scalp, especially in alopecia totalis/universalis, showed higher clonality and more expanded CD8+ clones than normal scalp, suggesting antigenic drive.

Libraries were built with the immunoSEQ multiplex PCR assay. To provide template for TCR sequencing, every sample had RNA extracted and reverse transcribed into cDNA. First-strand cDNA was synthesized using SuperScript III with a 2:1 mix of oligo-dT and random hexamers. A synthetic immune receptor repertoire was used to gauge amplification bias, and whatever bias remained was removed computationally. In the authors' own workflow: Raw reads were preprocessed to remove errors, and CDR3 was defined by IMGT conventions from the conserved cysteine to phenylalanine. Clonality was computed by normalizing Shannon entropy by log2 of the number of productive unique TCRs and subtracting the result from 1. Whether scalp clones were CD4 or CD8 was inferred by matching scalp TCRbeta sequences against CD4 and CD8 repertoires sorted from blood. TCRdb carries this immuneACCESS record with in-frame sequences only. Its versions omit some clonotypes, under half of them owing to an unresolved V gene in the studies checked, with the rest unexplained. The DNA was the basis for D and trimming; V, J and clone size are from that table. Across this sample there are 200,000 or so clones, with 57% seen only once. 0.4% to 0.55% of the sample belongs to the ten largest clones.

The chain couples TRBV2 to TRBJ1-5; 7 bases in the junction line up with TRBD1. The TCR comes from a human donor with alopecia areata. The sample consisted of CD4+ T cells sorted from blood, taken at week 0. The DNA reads TGTGCCAGCAGTGAGCAGGGGGGGAATCAGCCCCAGCATTTT. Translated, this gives CASSEQGGNQPQHF.